The 23 T cell receptor beta chains below were found in one sample sequenced in a study of T cells in Graves' hyperthyroidism and ophthalmopathy. Regions amplified from RNA transcripts were the TCR beta CDR3 regions. First-round RT-PCR of the TCR CDR3 relied on the HTBI primer set. TCRdb re-derived calls from the multiplex PCR reads in MiXCR, one entry per CDR3 protein. The data hold over 550,000 distinct CDR3 sequences, with roughly a sixth observed a single time. The sequenced sample consisted of blood. The receptors here all came from a young woman with Graves' hyperthyroidism.

The rearrangement uses TRBV28 and TRBJ1-2, with D maybe TRBD1 (6 bases). The CDR3 spans 14 residues. From germline, CDR1 is MDHEN and CDR2 SYDVKM. Deletions cut 3 bases from V and 4 bases from J, with 12 bases between. The CDR3 sequence is CASSLSDRFYGYTF. The CDR3 nucleotides read TGTGCCAGCAGTTTGAGCGACAGGTTCTATGGCTACACCTTC.

The chain combines TRBV24-1 with TRBJ2-1; 7 nucleotides agree with TRBD1. There are 17 residues in the CDR3. V was pared by 4 bases and J by 2 bases, with 10 bases of the junction left unmatched. Germline CDR1 reads KGHDR; CDR2 reads SFDVKD. CDR3 loop: CATSDQTGVSTYNEQFF. DNA of the CDR3: TGTGCCACCAGTGACCAAACAGGGGTATCTACCTACAATGAGCAGTTCTTC.

This rearrangement joins TRBV19 to TRBJ1-1, with D maybe TRBD1 (5 bases). Germline lookup yields CDR1 LNHDA and CDR2 SQIVND (reference sequence). The CDR3 totals 15 residues. Trimming took 3 bases from V and 2 from J, leaving 13 bases between them. CDR3 residues: CASSIAGPYNTEAFF. In nucleotides, the CDR3 is TGTGCCAGTAGTATTGCGGGGCCGTATAACACTGAAGCTTTCTTT.

The chain recombines TRBV7-2 with TRBJ1-3; tentatively, D is TRBD1 (6 bases). The CDR3 runs to 16 residues. V was trimmed by 2 bases and J by 1 base, leaving 12 bases between them. Germline lookup yields CDR1 SGHTA and CDR2 FQGNSA. The DNA for the CDR3 is TGTGCCAGCAGCTTATTCGGGGGCAGGTCTGGAAACACCATATATTTT. It specifies CASSLFGGRSGNTIYF.

Points on this clonotype: Relative to the germline gene, one junction end is altered; a read error may explain this. The CDR3, as DNA: TGTGCCAGCAGCTTATTGTCGGCAGGCAATTCACCCCTCCACTTT. It encodes CASSLLSAGNSPLHF. The chain has TRBV5-1 and TRBJ1-6; D unclear. The germline gives CDR1 SGHRS, CDR2 YFSETQ. CDR3 length equals 15 residues.

V gene TRBV29-1 combines with J gene TRBJ2-5; TRBD2 matches at 7 bases. Germline CDR1 reads SQVTM; CDR2 reads ANQGSEA. J was trimmed by 5 bases and V by 4 bases; bases with no gene match: 7. The CDR3 contains 13 residues. CDR3 DNA: TGCAGCGTTGGGCTAGCGGTAGGGGAGACCCAGTACTTC. Amino acid sequence: CSVGLAVGETQYF.

Details on this clonotype: A clone one base away is much larger, so this may be a read error. The CDR3 reads CASSEPGPNTEAFF. Written as DNA, the CDR3 is TGTGCCAGCAGTGAACCCGGGCCGAACACTGAAGCTTTCTTT. The chain combines TRBV2 with TRBJ1-1; D gene uncertain. Germline CDR1 SNHLY, CDR2 FYNNEI. There are 14 residues in the CDR3. V was clipped by 2 bases and J by 1 base, with 8 bases between them.

This clonotype was seen more than once but under ten times. The chain recombines TRBV12-3 or TRBV12-4 with TRBJ1-3; a weak D match, TRBD1 (6 bases). V lost 2 bases and J 4 bases, leaving 12 bases between the germline ends. This CDR3 is 15 amino acids long. Here the CDR3 DNA reads TGTGCCAGCAGTTTATCAGGGGCGCGGGGAAACACCATATATTTT. Translating it yields CASSLSGARGNTIYF.

This clonotype has just a few counts. The rearrangement links TRBV7-8 to TRBJ2-7; 9 nucleotides align to TRBD1. The germline CDR1 and CDR2 sequences are SGHVS and FQNEAQ. The trim removed 5 bases at V and 11 bases at J, leaving 7 bases unmatched. This CDR3 is built from 12 residues. The CDR3 sequence: CASSDHRGQEYF. CDR3 coding DNA: TGTGCCAGCAGCGACCACAGGGGGCAGGAGTACTTC.

The chain combines TRBV20-1 with TRBJ1-6, with D maybe TRBD1 (5 bases). V was pared by 7 bases and J by 7 bases, with 11 bases between. Germline-derived CDR1 and CDR2 are DFQATT and SNEGSKA (reference sequence). There are 12 residues in the CDR3. CDR3 coding DNA: TGCAGTGATCAGGGATTAAATTCACCCCTCCACTTT. It is translated as CSDQGLNSPLHF.

This clonotype was seen a handful of times. A much more abundant neighbour one base away suggests this may be a read error. The V and J genes are TRBV3-1 and TRBJ2-7; 11 bases fit TRBD1. The length of the CDR3 is 15 residues. Germline V gene sequence: CDR1 LGHDT, CDR2 YNNKEL (reference sequence). The CDR3 loop reads CASSQGTGGPYERYF. DNA for the CDR3: TGTGCCAGCAGCCAGGGGACAGGGGGACCCTACGAGCGGTACTTC.

The V gene is TRBV6-2 or TRBV6-3, the J gene TRBJ1-5; D is ambiguous. V was shortened by 2 bases and J by 5 bases, with 10 bases between the two germline ends. This CDR3 is built from 14 residues. Germline V gene lookup returns CDR1 MNHEY and CDR2 SVGEGT. The CDR3 protein is CASSYGDGYQPQHF. DNA of the CDR3: TGTGCCAGCAGTTACGGCGACGGATATCAGCCCCAGCATTTT.

As for this clonotype: A much bigger clone sits one base away, suggesting this may be a read error. DNA for the CDR3: TGTGCCAGCAGCGCCTACGCCTGGACAGGGGGAAACACCAGATATTTT. Its translation: CASSAYAWTGGNTRYF. The V gene is TRBV7-2, the J gene TRBJ1-3, with 10 bases matching TRBD1. The CDR3 contains 16 residues. From germline, CDR1 is SGHTA and CDR2 FQGNSA.

This clonotype was counted many times. The chain is built from TRBV14 and TRBJ2-1; D is ambiguous. The CDR3 extends over 14 amino acids. Germline V gene data show CDR1 as SGHDN and CDR2 as FVKESK. Trimming removed 0 bases at V and 2 bases at J, with 5 bases between. The CDR3 DNA reads TGTGCCAGCAGCCAAGATTTGGCCTACAATGAGCAGTTCTTC. Protein sequence: CASSQDLAYNEQFF.

The chain's CDR3 is CASSPWLAGEGSYNEQFF. CDR3 sequence (DNA): TGTGCCAGCTCACCTTGGCTAGCGGGGGAGGGCTCCTACAATGAGCAGTTCTTC. The chain joins TRBV18 to TRBJ2-1; 10 bases fit TRBD2. In germline, CDR1 is KGHSH, CDR2 LQKENI. Germline trimming cut 3 bases from V and 0 bases from J; bases unmatched to any gene: 8. This CDR3 contains 18 residues.

Concerning this clonotype: Since a much larger clone is just one base distant, this may be a read error. The conserved final phenylalanine or tryptophan is absent from the CDR3, which likely points to a read error. The V and J genes are TRBV10-2 and TRBJ2-3; the D gene is possibly TRBD2 (5 bases). V lost 2 bases and J 1 base, leaving 7 bases between the germline ends. The CDR3 is made up of 14 amino acids. Per the germline V gene, CDR1 is WSHSY and CDR2 is SAAADI. The CDR3 DNA reads as TGCGCCAGCAGTGAGATTAGCGGCACAGATACGCAGTATCTT. It yields the protein CASSEISGTDTQYL.

This clonotype was picked up many times. V and J are TRBV7-2 and TRBJ2-1; D is uncertain. This CDR3 region has 14 residues. The germline V gene encodes CDR1 SGHTA and CDR2 FQGNSA. Trimming took off 2 bases at V and 4 bases at J, with 9 bases between the two ends. The chain's CDR3 is CASSLWDTYNEQFF. The CDR3 DNA reads as TGTGCCAGCAGCTTATGGGATACTTACAATGAGCAGTTCTTC.

This clonotype appeared many times. The chain employs TRBV16 and TRBJ1-2; 9 bases are a match to TRBD1. The germline gives CDR1 KGHSY, CDR2 FQNENV. The CDR3 length is 15 residues. Trimming cost V 3 bases and J 6 bases; bases outside gene matches: 8. The CDR3 region has the DNA TGTGCCAGCAGCCAGTCGGACAGGGGAGAGGATGGCTACACCTTC. Its protein is CASSQSDRGEDGYTF.

This clonotype showed up many times. This sequence joins TRBV7-9 and TRBJ2-7; TRBD2 matches 13 bases. Germline V gene data show CDR1 as SEHNR and CDR2 as FQNEAQ (reference sequence). The CDR3 extends over 17 amino acids. J was trimmed by 2 bases and V by 3 bases; bases with no gene match: 7. The CDR3 DNA follows: TGTGCCAGCAGCTTGTCTACTAGCGGGAGGGCGACCTACGAGCAGTACTTC. Its protein product is CASSLSTSGRATYEQYF.

This clonotype was seen repeatedly, ten times or more. The rearrangement joins TRBV11-2 to TRBJ2-7; 9 nucleotides agree with TRBD1. The CDR3 has 15 amino acids. Losses at the gene ends were 2 bases for V and 5 bases for J; bases not matched to a gene: 7. In germline, CDR1 is SGHAT, CDR2 FQNNGV. DNA for the CDR3: TGTGCCAGCAGCTTACTTGGGACAGGGATCAACGAGCAGTACTTC. Translating it yields CASSLLGTGINEQYF.

The chain carries TRBV19 and TRBJ2-1; maybe TRBD2 (6 bases). The CDR3 is 13 residues long. Germline CDR1 LNHDA, CDR2 SQIVND (reference sequence). Trimming cost V 7 bases and J 7 bases, with 14 bases left between them. CDR3 sequence reads: CASTRDIGNEQFF. The CDR3 DNA follows: TGTGCCAGTACGCGGGATATCGGTAATGAGCAGTTCTTC.

This chain connects TRBV18 to TRBJ2-7, with D hard to call. V gave up 1 base and J gave up 1 base, with 14 bases separating them. Germline-derived CDR1 and CDR2 are KGHSH and LQKENI. The length of the CDR3 is 16 residues. The CDR3 is CASSPQQFSESYEQYF. CDR3 sequence (DNA): TGTGCCAGCTCACCACAACAGTTCTCGGAGTCCTACGAGCAGTACTTC.

Only a few counts were recorded for this clonotype. The chain has TRBV7-3 and TRBJ2-1; D unclear. V dropped 1 base and J dropped 7 bases, with 5 bases sitting between them. Germline V gene lookup returns CDR1 SGHTA and CDR2 FQGTGA. The CDR3 has 12 residues. Written as DNA, the CDR3 is TGTGCCAGCAGCTTAATGGATAATGAGCAGTTCTTC. It codes for CASSLMDNEQFF.